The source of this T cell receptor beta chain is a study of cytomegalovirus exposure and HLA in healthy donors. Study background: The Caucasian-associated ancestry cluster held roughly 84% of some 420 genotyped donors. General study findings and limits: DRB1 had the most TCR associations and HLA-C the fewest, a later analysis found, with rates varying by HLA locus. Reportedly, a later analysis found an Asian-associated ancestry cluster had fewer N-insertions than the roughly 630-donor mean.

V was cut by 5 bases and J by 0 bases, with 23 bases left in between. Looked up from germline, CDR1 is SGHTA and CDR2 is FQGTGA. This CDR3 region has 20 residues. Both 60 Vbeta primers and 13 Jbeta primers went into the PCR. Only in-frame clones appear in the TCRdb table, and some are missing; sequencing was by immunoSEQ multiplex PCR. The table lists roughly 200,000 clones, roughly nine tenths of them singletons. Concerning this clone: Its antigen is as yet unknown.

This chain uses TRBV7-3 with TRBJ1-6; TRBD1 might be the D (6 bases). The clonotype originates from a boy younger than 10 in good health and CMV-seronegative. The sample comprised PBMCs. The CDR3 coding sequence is TGTGCCAGCAGCCCCATAGAGGGCACAGGGTTATACTCCTATAATTCACCCCTCCACTTT. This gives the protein CASSPIEGTGLYSYNSPLHF.